This is a list of T cell receptor beta chains from one sample in a study of blood T cell repertoires in COVID-19. Only in-frame clones appear in the TCRdb table, and some are missing; sequencing was by immunoSEQ multiplex PCR. The data show approximately 82,000 clones, around 92% seen once. Input material: peripheral blood. Receptors were obtained from an older woman with active COVID-19. Both conserved end residues are part of each CDR3. Each record gives: J gene, D gene, clone size, V gene, CDR3 DNA, CDR3 protein. A D gene is named only where the DNA matches it firmly. Rows give clone size only sometimes, using once, few, many, or a class for an expanded clone.

>TRBJ1-1|.|few|TRBV2
TGTGCCAGCAGTGAGTTGATGAGAGGGAACACTGAAGCTTTCTTT
CASSELMRGNTEAFF
>TRBJ1-4|.|.|TRBV28
TGTGCCAGCAGAGTTGCAGGTTGGGAAAAACTGTTTTTT
CASRVAGWEKLFF
>TRBJ2-1|.|.|TRBV20-1
TGCAGTGCTAGTAGAACGGCGGGGGCGATATACAATGAGCAGTTCTTC
CSASRTAGAIYNEQFF
>TRBJ1-2|TRBD1|.|TRBV24-1
TGTGCCACCAGTGACCCGACAGGGCCGGGTGGCTACACCTTC
CATSDPTGPGGYTF
>TRBJ2-7|TRBD1|few|TRBV28
TGTGCCAGCAGGTACGGACAGGCCTACGAGCAGTACTTC
CASRYGQAYEQYF
>TRBJ1-1|.|.|TRBV7-9
TGTGCCAGCAGCTTAACTACAACTGAAGCTTTCTTT
CASSLTTTEAFF
>TRBJ2-1|TRBD2|.|TRBV28
TGTGCCAGCAGTGTGGGCGGGGGCTCCTACAATGAGCAGTTCTTC
CASSVGGGSYNEQFF
>TRBJ1-2|.|.|TRBV5-6
TGTGCCAGCAGCTTGAGAGTGCTCTATGGCTACACCTTC
CASSLRVLYGYTF
>TRBJ2-1|TRBD2|.|TRBV7-2
TGTGCCAGCAGCTTAGCAGGGACTAAGCACAATGAGCAGTTCTTC
CASSLAGTKHNEQFF
>TRBJ1-4|TRBD1|.|TRBV4-1
TGCGCCAGCAGCCTTGCGGGACAGGGTTCTGAAAAACTGTTTTTT
CASSLAGQGSEKLFF
>TRBJ1-4|.|.|TRBV9
TGTGCCAGCAGTCGGCAGGGAAATGAAAAACTGTTTTTT
CASSRQGNEKLFF
>TRBJ2-6|TRBD1|.|TRBV7-8
TGTGCCAGCAGCGACAGGGGGACTGGGGCCAACGTCCTGACTTTC
CASSDRGTGANVLTF
>TRBJ1-2|TRBD1|.|TRBV6-5
TGTGCCAGCACCTCCTCCGGGACAGGGGACTATGGCTACACCTTC
CASTSSGTGDYGYTF
>TRBJ2-7|.|.|TRBV5-1
TGCGCCAGCAGCTTAACCCTGGGTGGTACAGGTGGAAAGCAGTACTTC
CASSLTLGGTGGKQYF
>TRBJ1-1|.|.|TRBV18
TGTGCCAGCTCATCGTTTAACAGGGAAAACACTGAAGCTTTCTTT
CASSSFNRENTEAFF
>TRBJ1-1|.|.|TRBV6-5
TGTGCCAGCAATGTAAACACTGAAGCTTTCTTT
CASNVNTEAFF
>TRBJ1-5|.|.|TRBV3-1/TRBV3-2
TGTGCCAGCAGCCCCAGGAATAGCAATCAGCCCCAGCATTTT
CASSPRNSNQPQHF
>TRBJ1-5|.|.|TRBV19
TGTGCCAGTAGAATTACTAACCAACAGCCCCAGCATTTT
CASRITNQQPQHF
>TRBJ2-2|TRBD2|.|TRBV5-4
TGTGCCAGCAGCCCGGGGACTAGCGGGAGGGCCCCAACCGGGGAGCTGTTTTTT
CASSPGTSGRAPTGELFF
>TRBJ1-6|.|.|TRBV18
TGTGCCAGCTCACCGGCCGACAGGAAGATTAATTCACCCCTCCACTTT
CASSPADRKINSPLHF
>TRBJ1-6|.|.|TRBV28
TGTGCCAGCAGTTCAGACGGGTATAATTCACCCCTCCACTTT
CASSSDGYNSPLHF
>TRBJ2-7|TRBD2|.|TRBV5-4
TGTGCCAGCAGCTTTAGGCTAGCGGGCTCCTACGAGCAGTACTTC
CASSFRLAGSYEQYF